The rows below give T cell receptor beta chains drawn from one sample of a study of T cell responses to AZD1222 COVID-19 vaccine. Only in-frame clones appear in the TCRdb table, and some are missing; sequencing was by immunoSEQ multiplex PCR. The sample has about 190,000 clones; around nine tenths are singletons. This material consisted of peripheral blood, taken 28 days after the second dose of the MenACWY control vaccine. These receptors originate from an adult who received the MenACWY meningococcal vaccine as a control. CDR3s leave out the opening cysteine and the closing phenylalanine or tryptophan.

>TRBV6-6
ASSIVAHSGNTIY
>TRBV10-3
AISEPRDYHGKLYEQY
>TRBV30
AWGLETYEQY
>TRBV30
ARRGNGGYGYT
>TRBV11-3
ASSLISGSYNEQF
>TRBV9
ASSVSRVGTIY
>TRBV4-3
ASSGRGGSKDTQY
>TRBV7-9
ASSFTGNEKLF
>TRBV5-1
ASSSTGVNTEAF
>TRBV11-2
ASSHTEAF
>TRBV18
ASSPRSAMNTEAF
>TRBV19
ASTKGQPSGKAF
>TRBV5-1
ASSLALGGANTGELF
>TRBV27
ATTAEVYTGELF
>TRBV2
ASRGRRQVSYEQY
>TRBV19
ASKRPGNMNTEAF
>TRBV18
ASSPKSEGTHTEAF
>TRBV12-3/TRBV12-4
ASSSGHQDEQY
>TRBV19
ASSIALGGEAF
>TRBV5-6
ASSPRTGGISSGANVLT
>TRBV7-2
ASSPAPLAGGYNEQF
>TRBV5-1
ASSPVGGRRGEQY
>TRBV11-2
ASSSVREKMTGELF
>TRBV25-1
ASSGDRQNSPLH
>TRBV19
ASSLVRTAPGELF
>TRBV30
AWSVDRGTDTQY
>TRBV15
ATSRGFDEKLF
>TRBV11-2
ASSLWIGDYNEQF
>TRBV19
ASSFYHGYT
>TRBV5-5
ASSLQGYEQY
>TRBV6-5
ASRYPQFGSGNTIY
>TRBV9
ASSVGTGLAKNIQY
>TRBV7-9
ASSPAQGRVNTIY
>TRBV10-3
AIHSDRGSGANVLT
>TRBV27
ASSPTRQPGHYTEAF
>TRBV21-1
ACEPTPGLEMYEQF